This T cell receptor beta chain was recorded in a study of T cells in Graves' hyperthyroidism and ophthalmopathy. Researchers amplified the TCR beta CDR3 regions from RNA transcripts. TCR CDR3 regions were first amplified by RT-PCR with HTBI primers. TCRdb redid the calling of the multiplex PCR reads with MiXCR, one entry per CDR3 protein. The data hold 600,000 to 700,000 distinct CDR3 sequences, with roughly 14% observed a single time. Fresh 10 ml peripheral blood yielded PBMCs. On this clonotype itself: A clone one base away is much larger, so this may be a read error.

The V and J ends lost 5 bases and 4 bases respectively, with 12 bases between them. The CDR3 consists of 13 residues. Germline CDR1 reads PRHDT; CDR2 reads FYEKMQ (reference sequence). This sequence joins TRBV13 and TRBJ2-7; D remains unclear. The specimen sequenced was blood. The sequence was obtained from a woman in her forties with Graves' ophthalmopathy. The CDR3 DNA reads as TGTGCCAGCAGCCCCACAGCAGGTTACGAGCAGTACTTC. Protein sequence: CASSPTAGYEQYF.